The T cell receptor (beta chain) described here comes from a study of blood T cell repertoires in COVID-19. For the study at large: Acute and convalescent COVID-19 samples came from the United States, Italy and Spain. T cells, B-cell-depleted T cells, or PBMCs supplied cDNA or gDNA.

Methods used by the authors: From reference gene primer amplification, estimates of nucleated cell counts were derived. TCRdb keeps only in-frame clones here, not all; method: immunoSEQ multiplex PCR. V, J and clone size derive from that table, while D and trimming were established from the DNA sequence. In the table there are some 310,000 clones, around 90% of which are singletons. Enrolment of Seattle patients took place during active infection, and they were followed longitudinally. CDR1 is SGHTA, CDR2 FQGNSA, per germline. CDR3 length equals 14 residues. V shed 6 bases and J 8 bases; nucleotides not matched to a gene: 9. The table lists this clone with a few counts.

Sample: peripheral blood. The gene calls are TRBV7-2 and TRBJ1-2; the match to TRBD1 covers 10 bases. This clonotype originated in a middle-aged woman with COVID-19, enrolled during active disease. The CDR3 bases are TGTGCCAGCAGTTTCACCGGGACAGGGGACGGCTACACCTTC. Translating gives CASSFTGTGDGYTF. Full variable domain (missing parts from reference TRBV7-2 and TRBJ1-2): GAGVSQSPSNKVTEKGKDVELRCDPISGHTALYWYRQSLGQGLEFLIYFQGNSAPDKSGLPSDRFSAERTGGSVSTLTIQRTQQEDSAVYLCASSFTGTGDGYTFGSGTRLTVV.